The 18 T cell receptor beta chains below were found in one sample sequenced in a study of shared clonotypes between healthy human individuals. Assay: immunoSEQ multiplex PCR; the TCRdb copy retains only in-frame clones and omits some. The sample contains fewer than 1.4 million clones, 78% of which appear only once. Sequencing was performed on memory CD4+ T cells from PBMCs. Subset: CD45RA-negative fraction. The source is a young man in good health. Some clones in this sample may be carry-over from other donors' samples.

The chain joins TRBV5-1 to TRBJ2-5, with D maybe TRBD1 (6 bases). Germline-derived CDR1 and CDR2 are SGHRS and YFSETQ. V gave up 2 bases and J gave up 1 base, with 9 bases separating them. This CDR3 is 14 amino acids long. The CDR3 loop is CASSFLTGQETQYF. The CDR3 DNA reads as TGCGCCAGCAGCTTCCTGACAGGCCAAGAGACCCAGTACTTC.

This chain connects TRBV10-3 to TRBJ1-3, with TRBD1 matching over 7 bases. Germline loops: CDR1 ENHRY, CDR2 SYGVKD. The V segment lost 7 bases and the J segment 0 bases; nucleotides outside the gene matches: 9. This CDR3 has 16 residues. The chain's CDR3 is CAITTTGPHSGNTIYF. CDR3 nucleotides: TGTGCCATCACCACGACAGGGCCCCACTCTGGAAACACCATATATTTT.

The chain links TRBV27 to TRBJ2-5, with D perhaps matching TRBD2 (6 bases). Germline V gene data show CDR1 as MNHEY and CDR2 as SMNVEV (reference sequence). V was cut by 8 bases and J by 1 base, with 8 bases left in between. The CDR3 has 12 residues. DNA for the CDR3: TGTGCCAGCGGCGGGATCCAAGAGACCCAGTACTTC. It yields the protein CASGGIQETQYF.

The genes are TRBV27 and TRBJ1-1; TRBD1 agrees at 7 bases. The ends lost 5 bases at V and 2 bases at J; junction bases unmatched: 8. Germline V CDR1 and CDR2: MNHEY, SMNVEV (reference sequence). The CDR3 covers 15 residues. Here the CDR3 DNA reads TGTGCCAGCAGTGACCACAGGGGTGGAAACACTGAAGCTTTCTTT. It encodes CASSDHRGGNTEAFF.

Notes on this clone: Additional DNA sequences in this sample encode the identical CDR3. The chain has TRBV9 and TRBJ1-1; 7 nucleotides match TRBD1. J gave up 2 bases and V 0 bases, and 4 bases lay outside the gene matches. Germline assignment: CDR1 SGDLS and CDR2 YYNGEE. This CDR3 spans 15 amino acids. The CDR3 nucleotides read TGTGCCAGCAGCGTAGTGGGACAGACCAACACTGAAGCTTTCTTT. Translated: CASSVVGQTNTEAFF.

V usage is TRBV2 and J usage is TRBJ2-7; 7 bases are a match to TRBD2. V shed 4 bases, J shed 4 bases, and the junction held 10 bases outside the gene matches. CDR3 length equals 15 residues. The germline V gene has CDR1 SNHLY and CDR2 FYNNEI. Here the CDR3 DNA reads TGTGCCAGCAGTGGGGCGGGACTACTGAAATACGAGCAGTACTTC. Amino acid sequence: CASSGAGLLKYEQYF.

The chain couples TRBV4-2 to TRBJ2-3; D is unresolved. Trimming pared 4 bases from V and 0 bases from J, leaving 8 bases between. This CDR3 region has 14 residues. Germline lookup yields CDR1 LGHNA and CDR2 YNFKEQ. The CDR3 spells CASSRVTSTDTQYF. The CDR3, as DNA: TGTGCCAGCAGCCGCGTAACTAGCACAGATACGCAGTATTTT.

V gene TRBV11-3 combines with J gene TRBJ1-3, with D tentatively TRBD1 (5 bases). Trimming took 7 bases from V and 4 from J, leaving 14 bases between them. Germline V gene data show CDR1 as SGHNT and CDR2 as YENEEA. CDR3 length: 14 amino acids. CDR3: CASIERGAGNTIYF. The CDR3, as DNA: TGTGCCAGCATAGAACGGGGCGCGGGAAACACCATATATTTT.

This clone has only one observation. The chain joins TRBV2 to TRBJ2-6; D is ambiguous. The CDR3 extends over 15 amino acids. Trimming shortened V by 5 bases and J by 0 bases, and 8 bases separated the two germline ends. CDR1 is SNHLY, CDR2 FYNNEI, per germline. The CDR3 here is CASSNRASGANVLTF. CDR3 DNA sequence: TGTGCCAGCAGTAACAGAGCCTCTGGGGCCAACGTCCTGACTTTC.

The chain combines TRBV19 with TRBJ2-7; 7 bases map to TRBD1. Germline lookup yields CDR1 LNHDA and CDR2 SQIVND (reference sequence). The CDR3 contains 14 residues. V lost 2 bases and J lost 5; bases outside the gene matches: 6. The CDR3 nucleotides are TGTGCCAGTAGTATACGTCCGGGACAGAACGAGCAGTACTTC. Translation: CASSIRPGQNEQYF.

This chain uses TRBV5-1 with TRBJ1-1; no clear D gene. CDR3 length: 16 residues. V lost 0 bases, J lost 1 base, and 13 bases lay in between. Germline V gene lookup returns CDR1 SGHRS and CDR2 YFSETQ. For the CDR3, the DNA is TGCGCCAGCAGCTTGGAAGCCACGACTAAGAACACTGAAGCTTTCTTT. This codes for CASSLEATTKNTEAFF.

The V and J genes are TRBV11-2 and TRBJ2-1; possible D gene TRBD2, 5 bases. The CDR3 contains 14 residues. Trimming shortened V by 4 bases and J by 4 bases, and 11 bases separated the two germline ends. Per the germline V gene, CDR1 is SGHAT and CDR2 is FQNNGV. The CDR3 is CASSSSGGYNEQFF. For the CDR3, the DNA is TGTGCCAGCAGCTCGTCGGGCGGGTACAATGAGCAGTTCTTC.

V and J are TRBV30 and TRBJ1-2; D gene ambiguous. The CDR3 length is 14 residues. Germline assignment: CDR1 GTSNPN and CDR2 SVGIG (reference sequence). Deletions cut 2 bases from V and 2 bases from J, with 12 bases between. The chain's CDR3 is CAWSPPGLNYGYTF. The DNA for the CDR3 is TGTGCCTGGAGTCCACCAGGACTCAACTATGGCTACACCTTC.

This chain connects TRBV5-1 to TRBJ2-2, with 10 bases aligning to TRBD1. With 4 bases clipped from V and 2 bases from J, the junction kept 5 bases outside the gene matches. The CDR3 contains 16 residues. Germline CDR1 and CDR2: SGHRS and YFSETQ. In nucleotides, the CDR3 is TGCGCCAGCAGCCAGGGGACAGGGGATAACACCGGGGAGCTGTTTTTT. This translates into CASSQGTGDNTGELFF.

The chain joins TRBV12-2 to TRBJ2-5; no check of the table's D call, TRBD2, against the DNA was made. TRBV12-2 corresponds to a pseudogene. The CDR3 runs 15 residues. The chain's CDR3 is CASRLVFGSWETQYF. The DNA for the CDR3 is TGTGCAAGTCGCTTAGTTTTCGGGTCCTGGGAGACCCAGTACTTC.

The chain has TRBV6-6 and TRBJ1-2; TRBD1 matches 8 bases. There are 12 residues in the CDR3. Germline CDR1 reads MNHNY; CDR2 reads SVGAGI (reference sequence). V shed 6 bases and J 8 bases; nucleotides not matched to a gene: 5. CDR3 residues: CASRDRVGGYTF. The CDR3 coding sequence is TGTGCCAGCAGGGACAGGGTGGGCGGCTACACCTTC.

This chain links TRBV28 with TRBJ1-4, with TRBD1 matching 7 bases. Germline V lookup: CDR1 MDHEN, CDR2 SYDVKM. Trimming at V came to 5 bases and at J to 6 bases, leaving 0 bases not matched to a gene. This CDR3 contains 12 residues. The DNA of the CDR3 is TGTGCCAGCAGTGGGACAGATGAAAAACTGTTTTTT. Amino acid sequence: CASSGTDEKLFF.

V usage is TRBV2 and J usage is TRBJ2-4; D is ambiguous. V was shortened by 7 bases and J by 7 bases, with 17 bases between the two germline ends. The CDR3 totals 14 residues. Per the germline V gene, CDR1 is SNHLY and CDR2 is FYNNEI. In DNA, the CDR3 is TGTGCCAGCAATCCAGCCTCCGTGGGGAACATTCAGTACTTC. It is translated as CASNPASVGNIQYF.